This T cell receptor beta chain was recorded in a study of tumor and adjacent non-tumor tissue in lung cancer. Looking at the study overall: Histology: eleven to twelve adenocarcinoma, a couple of squamous cell carcinoma, 1 small cell lung cancer.

Regarding the study as a whole: Tumor TCR diversity, when higher, was linked to shorter survival.

Regarding this clonotype: The antigen is unknown. This could be a read error, since a much larger clone is one nucleotide away.

Trimming stripped 6 bases from V and 5 bases from J, with 16 bases between. The CDR3 has 14 amino acids. CDR1 is MNHNY, CDR2 SVGAGI, per germline (reference sequence). No cell sorting was done before RNA was extracted from the tissue. TCRbeta libraries were built with three rounds of nested PCR, modified from ARM-PCR. TCRdb redid the calling of the multiplex PCR reads with MiXCR, one entry per CDR3 protein. Of 200,000 or so distinct CDR3 sequences detected, 71% appear once; the ten largest clones hold less than 25%. The receptor's source is a man aged 60 to 69 with non-small cell lung cancer. The J gene is TRBJ1-1, the V gene TRBV6-6, with a possible D match to TRBD1 (6 bases). The sequencing sample was made of lung tumor tissue. The CDR3 reads CASSVTGRITEAFF. The CDR3 bases are TGTGCCAGCAGCGTCACAGGGAGAATTACTGAAGCTTTCTTT.